This T cell receptor (beta chain) appears in the sequencing data of a study of OX40 agonist ivuxolimab in advanced cancers. In the study overall: Participants, roughly 81% male, averaged about 59 years of age, ranging from about 23 to 85.

General study points: Not determined was the antigen specificity of the expanded peripheral T cells. With doses of 0.1 to 3.0 mg/kg, CD4+ and CD8+ blood T cells had undergone clonal expansion by week 6.

The table came from immunoSEQ multiplex PCR; TCRdb's copy has only in-frame clones and leaves some out. Here the sample spans tens of thousands of clones, 75% to 90% being singletons. Baseline was the first blood sampling point, followed by cycle 4 day 1 and cycle 7 day 1. A note on this clone: Its specificity is unknown.

Looked up from germline, CDR1 is SGHDT and CDR2 is YYEEEE. The CDR3 has 16 amino acids. The ends were cut back, 3 bases at V and 5 bases at J, with 18 bases in the middle. The sample here was CD4+ or CD8+ T cells sorted from blood, taken in a trial of the OX40 agonist ivuxolimab. The TCR was taken from an adult with an advanced solid tumor such as melanoma, head and neck, liver or kidney cancer. The chain is built from TRBV5-6 and TRBJ1-3, with TRBD1 as a possible D gene (6 bases). The CDR3 nucleotides read TGTGCCAGCAGCTCCGGGCAGGGGCTGAGACGAAACACCATATATTTT. The encoded protein is CASSSGQGLRRNTIYF.